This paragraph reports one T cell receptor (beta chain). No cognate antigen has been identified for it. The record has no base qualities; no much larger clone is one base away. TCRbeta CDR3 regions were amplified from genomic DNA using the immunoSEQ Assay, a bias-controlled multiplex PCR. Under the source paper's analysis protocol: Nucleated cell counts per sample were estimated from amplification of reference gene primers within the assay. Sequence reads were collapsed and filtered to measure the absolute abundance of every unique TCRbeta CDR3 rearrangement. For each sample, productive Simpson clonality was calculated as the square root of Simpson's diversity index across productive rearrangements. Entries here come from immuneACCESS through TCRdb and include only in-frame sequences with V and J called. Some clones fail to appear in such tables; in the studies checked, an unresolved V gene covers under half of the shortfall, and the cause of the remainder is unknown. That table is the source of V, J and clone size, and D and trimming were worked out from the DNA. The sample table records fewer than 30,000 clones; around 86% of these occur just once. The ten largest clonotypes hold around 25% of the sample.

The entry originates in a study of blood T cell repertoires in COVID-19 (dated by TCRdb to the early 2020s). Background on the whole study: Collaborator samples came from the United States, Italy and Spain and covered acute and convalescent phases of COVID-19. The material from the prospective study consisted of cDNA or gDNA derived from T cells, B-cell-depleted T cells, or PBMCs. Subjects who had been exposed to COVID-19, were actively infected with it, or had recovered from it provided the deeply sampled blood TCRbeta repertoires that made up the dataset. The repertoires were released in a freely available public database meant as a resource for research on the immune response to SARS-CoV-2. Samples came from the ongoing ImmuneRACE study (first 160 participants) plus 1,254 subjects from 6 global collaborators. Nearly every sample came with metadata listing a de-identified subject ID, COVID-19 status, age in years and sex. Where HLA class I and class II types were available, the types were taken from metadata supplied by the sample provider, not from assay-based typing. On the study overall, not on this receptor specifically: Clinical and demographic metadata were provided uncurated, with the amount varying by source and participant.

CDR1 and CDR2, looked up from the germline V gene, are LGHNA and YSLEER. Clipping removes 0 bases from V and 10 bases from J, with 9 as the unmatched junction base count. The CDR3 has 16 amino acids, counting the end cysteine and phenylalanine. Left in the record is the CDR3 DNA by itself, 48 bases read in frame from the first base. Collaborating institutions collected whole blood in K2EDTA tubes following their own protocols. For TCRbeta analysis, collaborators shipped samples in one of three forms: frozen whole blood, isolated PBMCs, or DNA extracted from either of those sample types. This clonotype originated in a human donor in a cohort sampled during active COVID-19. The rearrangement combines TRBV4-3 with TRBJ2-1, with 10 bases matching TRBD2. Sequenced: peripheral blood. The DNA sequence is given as TGCGCCAGCAGCCAAGATAGGCTAGCGGGGGTTAAGGAGCAGTTCTTC. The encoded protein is CASSQDRLAGVKEQFF.